A selection of T cell receptor beta chains follows, all from one sample in a study of CD8 T cells in ankylosing spondylitis. TCRdb redid the calling of the 5' RACE reads with MiXCR, one entry per CDR3 protein. The repertoire holds about 540,000 distinct CDR3 sequences, with over 9.5% as singletons. The sequencing sample was made of blood, either unsorted or a sorted T cell fraction (not recorded which). The source is a male donor with ankylosing spondylitis. CDR3s leave out the opening cysteine and the closing phenylalanine or tryptophan. A D gene is named only where the DNA matches it firmly. A clone size is listed for some rows: how often the clone was seen (once, few, many), or a class if it is expanded.

size: few; V: TRBV15; D: -; J: TRBJ2-1; CDR3: ATSRGINNEQF
size: -; V: TRBV20-1; D: -; J: TRBJ2-1; CDR3: SASWRVNEQF
size: -; V: TRBV15; D: -; J: TRBJ1-4; CDR3: ATSRDPGLTNEKLF
size: -; V: TRBV7-2; D: -; J: TRBJ1-1; CDR3: ASSPSVQLTEAF
size: few; V: TRBV12-3/TRBV12-4; D: -; J: TRBJ2-2; CDR3: ASSSRGNTGELF
size: -; V: TRBV15; D: -; J: TRBJ1-1; CDR3: ATSREWGFSMNTEAF
size: few; V: TRBV5-1; D: -; J: TRBJ2-1; CDR3: ASSPLAGVVEQF
size: few; V: TRBV6-2/TRBV6-3; D: TRBD1; J: TRBJ2-5; CDR3: ASSSDRGSGETQY
size: -; V: TRBV11-2; D: -; J: TRBJ1-5; CDR3: ASSFFVDQPQH
size: -; V: TRBV16; D: -; J: TRBJ1-1; CDR3: ASSQYSATTGMAF
size: -; V: TRBV5-6; D: TRBD2; J: TRBJ2-5; CDR3: ASSQIAGGGHETQY
size: -; V: TRBV4-2; D: TRBD1; J: TRBJ1-2; CDR3: ASSQPTGANYGYT
size: few; V: TRBV13; D: -; J: TRBJ2-3; CDR3: ASSLEGAWNTDTQY
size: -; V: TRBV5-1; D: TRBD2; J: TRBJ2-1; CDR3: ASSLGTRGWNEQF
size: -; V: TRBV6-1; D: -; J: TRBJ1-1; CDR3: ASTTGWGARNTEAF
size: many; V: TRBV29-1; D: TRBD2; J: TRBJ2-1; CDR3: SVGEGDGNEQF
size: many; V: TRBV12-3/TRBV12-4; D: -; J: TRBJ2-5; CDR3: ASSFRYQETQY
size: few; V: TRBV3-1; D: TRBD1; J: TRBJ2-3; CDR3: ASSQDRGHQDTQY
size: few; V: TRBV2; D: TRBD1; J: TRBJ1-2; CDR3: ASRTGGSRTNYGYT
size: few; V: TRBV20-1; D: -; J: TRBJ2-3; CDR3: SAIGDTQY
size: few; V: TRBV5-1; D: TRBD2; J: TRBJ2-3; CDR3: ASSRAREGGTDTQY
size: many; V: TRBV12-3/TRBV12-4; D: -; J: TRBJ1-1; CDR3: ASSSGRAF
size: few; V: TRBV6-2/TRBV6-3; D: -; J: TRBJ1-1; CDR3: ASSYSRVDTEAF